This section outlines one T cell receptor (beta chain) sequence together with its context. Its antigen remains unknown. These data are taken from a study of CD8 T cells in Susac syndrome. Broader study findings: As the study acknowledged, the number of individuals in its TCR sequencing and HLA analysis was relatively small.

The CDR3 consists of 14 residues. In germline, CDR1 is DFQATT, CDR2 SNEGSKA (reference sequence). V lost 3 bases, J lost 2 bases, and 10 bases lay in between. TCR beta was sequenced from blood CD8+ and CD4+ T cells. About 0.5 to 1 ug RNA was reverse transcribed with random hexamers. Amplification of TCR beta CDR3 by immunoSEQ multiplex PCR spanned 54 Vbeta and 13 Jbeta. TCRdb reprocessed the immunoSEQ multiplex PCR reads with MiXCR, giving one entry per CDR3 protein. Of 180,000 or so distinct CDR3 sequences listed, 90% to 95% are singletons. The TCR was taken from a human donor in good health. The chain combines TRBV20-1 with TRBJ2-2, with D unresolved. Source material: CD4+ T cells from PBMCs. The CDR3 sequence: CSARARINTGELFF. The CDR3 DNA follows: TGCAGTGCTAGGGCCAGGATAAACACCGGGGAGCTGTTTTTT.